These 25 T cell receptor beta chains were all obtained from the same sample, sequenced in a study of blood T cell repertoires in COVID-19. TCRdb's table, derived via immunoSEQ multiplex PCR, lists solely in-frame clones and lacks some. Of a few hundred thousand clones listed, 80% to 95% are singletons. Input material: PBMCs or T cells enriched from blood (not recorded which). All receptors come from a woman aged 40 to 50 who had been exposed to COVID-19.

The chain is built from TRBV5-4 and TRBJ1-1, with D unresolved. V gave up 0 bases and J gave up 8 bases, with 8 bases separating them. The CDR3 covers 12 residues. Germline loops: CDR1 SGHNT, CDR2 YYREEE (reference sequence). The CDR3 here is CASSLAAGEAFF. In nucleotides, the CDR3 is TGTGCCAGCAGCTTGGCGGCAGGCGAAGCTTTCTTT.

CDR3 DNA sequence: TGCGCCAGCAGTCGGGACGGGGGTGGCAATCAGCCCCAGCATTTT. Translating gives CASSRDGGGNQPQHF. The rearrangement joins TRBV5-1 to TRBJ1-5; a weak D match, TRBD1 (5 bases). The germline CDR1 and CDR2 sequences are SGHRS and YFSETQ. Trimming stripped 5 bases from V and 2 bases from J, with 14 bases between. This CDR3 has 15 residues.

The gene calls are TRBV9 and TRBJ1-3, with D unclear. Germline V gene data show CDR1 as SGDLS and CDR2 as YYNGEE. The CDR3 contains 15 residues. The germline V and J ends were trimmed by 3 bases and 4 bases, with 14 bases remaining between them. The CDR3 spells CASSAIGLPGNTIYF. In DNA, the CDR3 is TGTGCCAGCAGCGCAATAGGACTTCCAGGAAACACCATATATTTT.

Here the CDR3 reads CASRSGHVNTEAFF. CDR3 DNA sequence: TGTGCCAGCAGGTCGGGACACGTGAACACTGAAGCTTTCTTT. V usage is TRBV7-9 and J usage is TRBJ1-1; D is possibly TRBD1 (6 bases). This CDR3 is 14 amino acids long. Germline V CDR1 and CDR2: SEHNR, FQNEAQ (reference sequence). The germline V and J ends were trimmed by 6 bases and 0 bases, with 11 bases remaining between them.

The chain carries TRBV10-3 and TRBJ2-7; 8 nucleotides agree with TRBD1. V lost 2 bases, J lost 4 bases, and 7 bases stayed unmatched. Germline CDR1 and CDR2: ENHRY and SYGVKD. The length of the CDR3 is 15 residues. DNA of the CDR3: TGTGCCATCAGTGAGGGGCTGCAGGGGGCTTACGAGCAGTACTTC. It specifies CAISEGLQGAYEQYF.

The chain employs TRBV3-1 (or the pseudogene TRBV3-2) and TRBJ2-2; 9 nucleotides align to TRBD1. Germline V CDR1 and CDR2: LGHDT, YNNKEL (reference sequence). CDR3 length: 15 residues. The V gene end was trimmed by 2 bases and the J gene end by 7 bases; junction bases not matched to a gene: 5. Written as DNA, the CDR3 is TGTGCCAGCAGCCAACTGGGACAGGGTAACGGGGAGCTGTTTTTT. Protein product: CASSQLGQGNGELFF.

This chain uses TRBV6-2 or TRBV6-3 with TRBJ2-5, with 7 nucleotides matching TRBD1. V dropped 3 bases and J dropped 1; count of bases not matched to a gene: 5. Germline CDR1 and CDR2: MNHEY and SVGEGT. The CDR3 extends over 15 amino acids. Written as DNA, the CDR3 is TGTGCCAGCAGTTATAAGCGGACAGGCCAAGAGACCCAGTACTTC. Protein product: CASSYKRTGQETQYF.

This chain connects TRBV19 to TRBJ2-4; 12 bases match TRBD1. With V trimmed by 4 bases and J by 1 base, 8 bases remained unmatched. This CDR3 region has 18 residues. Germline loops: CDR1 LNHDA, CDR2 SQIVND (reference sequence). The CDR3 sequence: CASSTVSGQGAAKNIQYF. CDR3 DNA sequence: TGTGCCAGTAGTACCGTCTCGGGACAGGGGGCTGCCAAAAACATTCAGTACTTC.

Remarks on this clone: Other nucleotide sequences from this sample produce the same CDR3. This chain uses TRBV5-1 with TRBJ2-5, with TRBD1 matching over 7 bases. Germline CDR1 is SGHRS and CDR2 is YFSETQ. V dropped 4 bases and J dropped 2; count of bases not matched to a gene: 5. The CDR3 sequence is 14 residues long. In nucleotides, the CDR3 is TGCGCCAGCAGCCCGTCAGGGGGACAAGAGACCCAGTACTTC. Translating gives CASSPSGGQETQYF.

This chain joins TRBV19 and TRBJ1-6; TRBD1 matches 8 bases. Per the germline V gene, CDR1 is LNHDA and CDR2 is SQIVND (reference sequence). This CDR3 region has 17 residues. V lost 2 bases and J lost 9; bases outside the gene matches: 12. The CDR3 DNA is TGTGCCAGTAGTATACCCCGAACAGGGGGAAATAGTTCACCCCTCCACTTT. Protein product: CASSIPRTGGNSSPLHF.

The J gene is TRBJ1-1, the V gene TRBV5-1, with D possibly TRBD1 on 6 matching bases. The V end was cut by 1 base, the J end by 5 bases, with 12 bases between. The CDR3 has 14 amino acids. Looked up from germline, CDR1 is SGHRS and CDR2 is YFSETQ. The CDR3 sequence: CASSLTGYGTEAFF. CDR3 in DNA: TGCGCCAGCAGCTTGACAGGGTATGGTACTGAAGCTTTCTTT.

With regard to this clone: Additional DNA sequences in this sample encode the identical CDR3. V is TRBV7-2 and J is TRBJ1-5; no reliable D call. V was cut by 0 bases and J by 4 bases, with 7 bases left in between. CDR3 size: 14 residues. Per germline, CDR1 SGHTA and CDR2 FQGNSA. The CDR3: CASSLAGGNQPQHF. For the CDR3, the DNA is TGTGCCAGCAGCTTAGCTGGCGGGAATCAGCCCCAGCATTTT.

The V call is TRBV20-1, the J call TRBJ1-1; the D is unclear. Trimming pared 5 bases from V and 6 bases from J, leaving 10 bases between. This CDR3 is built from 11 residues. Per the germline V gene, CDR1 is DFQATT and CDR2 is SNEGSKA (reference sequence). CDR3 coding DNA: TGCAGTGCTTCCGACTATGCTGAAGCTTTCTTT. Translation: CSASDYAEAFF.

The V and J genes are TRBV27 and TRBJ1-5; D may be TRBD1 (5 bases). The CDR3 has 16 residues. Germline values: CDR1 MNHEY, CDR2 SMNVEV (reference sequence). V lost 9 bases, J lost 0 bases, and 18 bases lay in between. The CDR3 coding sequence is TGTGCCAGTCAGCGGGCAGGGATCAATAGCAATCAGCCCCAGCATTTT. It translates to CASQRAGINSNQPQHF.

The CDR3 DNA reads TGTGCCAGTTCCCGGGCCGACGGGGGAAAACTGTTTTTT. Protein sequence: CASSRADGGKLFF. V is TRBV25-1 and J is TRBJ1-4; a possible D gene is TRBD1 (5 bases). There are 13 residues in the CDR3. V was clipped by 9 bases and J by 10 bases, with 18 bases between them. Germline CDR1 reads MGHDK; CDR2 reads SYGVNS.

The DNA for the CDR3 is TGTGCCAGCAGCGCCCTAGGAAATGAGCAGTTCTTC. It yields the protein CASSALGNEQFF. This chain links TRBV5-6 with TRBJ2-1; no firm D call. Trimming removed 4 bases from V and 7 bases from J, with 9 bases in between. This CDR3 contains 12 residues. CDR1 and CDR2 from the germline V gene are SGHDT and YYEEEE.

CDR3 amino acids: CATSDAASGRLYEQFF. CDR3 nucleotide sequence: TGTGCCACCAGTGATGCGGCTAGCGGGAGATTGTATGAGCAGTTCTTC. The chain joins TRBV24-1 to TRBJ2-1, with 10 bases matching TRBD2. The junction had 9 bases not matched to a gene; V was cut back by 3 bases and J by 8 bases. The CDR3 has 16 residues. Germline CDR1 KGHDR, CDR2 SFDVKD.

Written as DNA, the CDR3 is TGTGCCAGCATCCACAATCGCCTTACCACAGATACGCAGTATTTT. It specifies CASIHNRLTTDTQYF. The chain joins TRBV6-5 to TRBJ2-3; D not certain. CDR1 MNHEY and CDR2 SVGAGI come from the germline V gene. This CDR3 spans 15 amino acids. Trimming pared 7 bases from V and 2 bases from J, leaving 16 bases between.

The V call is TRBV12-3 or TRBV12-4, the J call TRBJ2-1; weak D call: TRBD1 (5 bases). The ends were cut back, 3 bases at V and 3 bases at J, with 6 bases in the middle. This CDR3 is 13 amino acids long. The CDR3 is CASSFQGYNEQFF. The CDR3 DNA is TGTGCCAGCAGTTTCCAGGGCTACAATGAGCAGTTCTTC.

The V and J genes are TRBV5-5 and TRBJ2-1, with 9 bases aligning to TRBD2. V lost 7 bases, J lost 7 bases, and 12 bases stayed unmatched. The CDR3 spans 15 residues. The germline CDR1 and CDR2 sequences are SGHKS and YYEKEE (reference sequence). CDR3 in amino acids: CASFEGAGGLNEQFF. The CDR3, as DNA: TGTGCCAGCTTCGAGGGGGCGGGGGGGCTGAATGAGCAGTTCTTC.

CDR3 nucleotides: TGTGCCAGCAGCCACAGGACGAACACTGAAGCTTTCTTT. Encoded protein: CASSHRTNTEAFF. V and J are TRBV12-3 or TRBV12-4 and TRBJ1-1, with D tentatively TRBD1 (5 bases). The CDR3 spans 13 residues. V lost 6 bases and J lost 1, with 9 bases in between.

This chain links TRBV3-1 (or the pseudogene TRBV3-2) with TRBJ2-2, with D possibly being TRBD1 (6 bases). The V end lost 4 bases, the J end lost 4 bases, and 13 bases lay between the germline ends. The CDR3 extends over 15 amino acids. The germline CDR1 and CDR2 sequences are LGHDT and YNNKEL (reference sequence). In DNA form, the CDR3 reads TGTGCCAGCAGCCCCATTACAGGGATCACCGGGGAGCTGTTTTTT. As protein: CASSPITGITGELFF.

This sequence joins TRBV9 and TRBJ1-6; D is uncertain. The CDR3 is 15 residues long. Trimming stripped 3 bases from V and 1 base from J, with 8 bases between. Per germline, CDR1 SGDLS and CDR2 YYNGEE. CDR3 nucleotides: TGTGCCAGCAGCGCCGAGGGATCCTATAATTCACCCCTCCACTTT. Protein: CASSAEGSYNSPLHF.

This clone was found a few times. This chain connects TRBV7-2 to TRBJ2-7, with TRBD2 as a possible D gene (6 bases). Per germline, CDR1 SGHTA and CDR2 FQGNSA. Trimming pared 4 bases from V and 2 bases from J, leaving 18 bases between. The CDR3 covers 16 residues. DNA for the CDR3: TGTGCCAGCAGCTGGTCGGGACTTCTAGTAACCTACGAGCAGTACTTC. This gives the protein CASSWSGLLVTYEQYF. The variable domain in full, with the rest retrieved from reference TRBV7-2 and TRBJ2-7, is GAGVSQSPSNKVTEKGKDVELRCDPISGHTALYWYRQSLGQGLEFLIYFQGNSAPDKSGLPSDRFSAERTGGSVSTLTIQRTQQEDSAVYLCASSWSGLLVTYEQYFGPGTRLTVT.

This chain connects TRBV28 to TRBJ2-7, with D unresolved. V lost 5 bases and J lost 6, with 14 bases in between. This CDR3 contains 13 residues. Germline CDR1 reads MDHEN; CDR2 reads SYDVKM. The CDR3 sequence is CASSELRLREQYF. As DNA, the CDR3 is TGTGCCAGCAGTGAGTTGCGCTTACGCGAGCAGTACTTC.